This is a list of T cell receptor beta chains from one sample in a study of T-cell memory formation after mild COVID-19. From the 5' RACE reads, TCRdb called clonotypes with MiXCR, one entry per CDR3 protein. The sample includes around 390,000 distinct CDR3 sequences, 15% to 20% seen only once; the top ten take under 25%. Sequenced material: PBMCs or a T cell subset sorted from them (not recorded which). The receptors stem from a young man who had mild COVID-19 (a few samples of this study predate the infection). Cell type and time point are not known. The CDR3 runs from the conserved cysteine through the conserved F or W. The D gene is left open where the match is weak. The size entry is marked missing in some rows and otherwise reads once, few, many or a size class.

>TRBD1|TRBV4-3|TRBJ2-7|few
TGCGCCAGCAGCTCCTACAGGGGATCCTACGAGCAGTACTTC
CASSSYRGSYEQYF
>TRBD2|TRBV7-2|TRBJ2-1|-
TGTGCCAGCAGCAAAGACCGGGGGGGCTACAATGAGCAGTTCTTC
CASSKDRGGYNEQFF
>-|TRBV11-2|TRBJ2-4|-
TGTGCCAGCAGCTTACTACCGCCAGGGCACAAAAACATTCAGTACTTC
CASSLLPPGHKNIQYF
>TRBD1|TRBV28|TRBJ2-1|-
TGTGCCAGCAGTTTCTACGACAGGGGGGCAGACAATGAGCAGTTCTTC
CASSFYDRGADNEQFF
>-|TRBV12-3/TRBV12-4|TRBJ1-5|-
TGTGCCAGCAGTTTAGGTTCAGGGACCAGCGATCAGCCCCAGCATTTT
CASSLGSGTSDQPQHF
>TRBD2|TRBV5-1|TRBJ2-3|-
TGCGCCAGCACCGGGACTAGCGGGGGATCTTTCTCAGATACGCAGTATTTT
CASTGTSGGSFSDTQYF
>TRBD1|TRBV7-9|TRBJ1-2|few
TGTGCCAGCAGCCATAGTGGACAGGCGTCGCTTAACTATGGCTACACCTTC
CASSHSGQASLNYGYTF
>TRBD1|TRBV11-3|TRBJ2-1|-
TGTGCCAGCAGTTATGAGACAGGGGAGGAGCAGTTCTTC
CASSYETGEEQFF
>TRBD2|TRBV6-2/TRBV6-3|TRBJ2-2|-
TGTGCCGGATCATTGCGGGGGGGCATCAACACCGGGGAGCTGTTTTTT
CAGSLRGGINTGELFF
>-|TRBV5-6|TRBJ1-2|-
TGTGCCAGCAGCTTGGAGCGGGTCTGGGGCTACACCTTC
CASSLERVWGYTF
>-|TRBV2|TRBJ1-3|few
TGTGCCAGCAATTGGATCTCTGGAAACACCATATATTTT
CASNWISGNTIYF
>-|TRBV25-1|TRBJ1-3|-
TGTGCCAGCAGTGGCCAGGGGCCCGGAGGAAACACCATATATTTT
CASSGQGPGGNTIYF
>-|TRBV7-2|TRBJ2-1|few
TGTGCCAGCAGCTTAGCGCGGTCAGCCCTGGGTGAGCAGTTCTTC
CASSLARSALGEQFF
>-|TRBV19|TRBJ2-3|few
TGTGCCAGTAGTATGCGGGCGTTCGCAGATACGCAGTATTTT
CASSMRAFADTQYF
>TRBD1|TRBV28|TRBJ2-3|many
TGTGCCAGCAGCGAGATACAGGGGAAGACAGATACGCAGTATTTT
CASSEIQGKTDTQYF
>-|TRBV18|TRBJ2-7|-
TGTGCCAGCTCACCCGACTACGAGCAGTACTTC
CASSPDYEQYF
>TRBD1|TRBV7-7|TRBJ2-1|-
TGTGCTAGCAGCTTGACAGGGAAGGCTGAGCAGTTCTTC
CASSLTGKAEQFF
>-|TRBV12-3/TRBV12-4|TRBJ1-2|-
TGTGCTCAGTCCCCCGGCGAGACGGGCTATGGCTACACCTTC
CAQSPGETGYGYTF
>-|TRBV7-2|TRBJ1-2|-
TGTGCCAGCAGCGGGGCCTGGGGCTACACCTTC
CASSGAWGYTF
>TRBD1|TRBV12-3/TRBV12-4|TRBJ2-3|-
TGTGCCAGCAGACACAGGGGTGGTACGCAGTATTTT
CASRHRGGTQYF
>-|TRBV12-3/TRBV12-4|TRBJ1-1|few
TGTGCCAGCAGTTTCGTCCCCATGAACACTGAAGCTTTCTTT
CASSFVPMNTEAFF
>-|TRBV6-6|TRBJ1-1|-
TGTGCCAGCAGTTACTCGACGCAGCGGGTGGAAGCTTTCTTT
CASSYSTQRVEAFF
>TRBD1|TRBV20-1|TRBJ2-7|-
TGCAGTGCTAGAGACCGGACAGGTAGGCACGAGCAGTACTTC
CSARDRTGRHEQYF
>TRBD2|TRBV28|TRBJ2-1|many
TGTGCCAGCAGTCCCCCCCCTAGCGGGGGGACCCATGAGCAGTTCTTC
CASSPPPSGGTHEQFF
>-|TRBV21-1|TRBJ1-4|few
TGTGCCTATTCGACCTTACCAACAACTAATGAAAAACTGTTTTTT
CAYSTLPTTNEKLFF
>-|TRBV5-4|TRBJ1-1|few
TGTGCCAGCAGCGCGATGTTACAGGGATACGGGAACACTGAAGCTTTCTTT
CASSAMLQGYGNTEAFF
>-|TRBV27|TRBJ2-3|-
TGTGCCAGCAGTTTACTCCGGTCTAGCACAGATACGCAGTATTTT
CASSLLRSSTDTQYF
>TRBD2|TRBV5-5|TRBJ2-4|few
TGTGCCAGCAGCTACAGCGGGGGTGGCAAAAACATTCAGTACTTC
CASSYSGGGKNIQYF
>-|TRBV11-2|TRBJ2-7|few
TGTGCCAGCAGCCCCTCCTGGGGAAACGAGCAGTACTTC
CASSPSWGNEQYF
>TRBD1|TRBV29-1|TRBJ2-2|-
TGCAGCGCGGGACAGGCGAACACCGGGGAGCTGTTTTTT
CSAGQANTGELFF
>-|TRBV28|TRBJ2-1|-
TGTGCCAGCAAGGACGGTTACAATGAGCAGTTCTTC
CASKDGYNEQFF
>TRBD1|TRBV6-5|TRBJ1-3|few
TGTGCCAGCAAGAACAGGGGAGACACCATATATTTT
CASKNRGDTIYF
>-|TRBV7-9|TRBJ2-2|-
TGTGCCAGCAGCGCCCTGGGCGGTCGGAACACCGGGGAGCTGTTTTTT
CASSALGGRNTGELFF
>TRBD2|TRBV25-1|TRBJ2-1|once
TGTGCCAGCAGTGACCTTGCGGGGGGGTTCAATGAGCAGTTCTTC
CASSDLAGGFNEQFF
>-|TRBV13|TRBJ1-3|few
TGTGCCAGCAGCATCGACAGGAGCTCTGGAAACACCATATATTTT
CASSIDRSSGNTIYF
>-|TRBV6-5|TRBJ1-1|few
TGTGCCAGCAGTTACACCCCTGACAGAAACACTGAAGCTTTCTTT
CASSYTPDRNTEAFF
>-|TRBV20-1|TRBJ1-1|few
TGCAGTGCTATGTACTTTAACTCGAACACTGAAGCTTTCTTT
CSAMYFNSNTEAFF
>-|TRBV24-1|TRBJ2-3|-
TGTGCCACCAGTGGCTACGTAGGCAGGGGGGGCACAGATACGCAGTATTTT
CATSGYVGRGGTDTQYF
>TRBD1|TRBV6-5|TRBJ1-6|-
TGTGCCAGCAGTTACTCTCCGACAGGGTTGAATAATTCACCCCTCCACTTT
CASSYSPTGLNNSPLHF
>TRBD1|TRBV12-3/TRBV12-4|TRBJ1-3|medium-sized
TGTGCCAGCAGGGGATTTAGACAGGGTGGTGGAAACACCATATATTTT
CASRGFRQGGGNTIYF
>-|TRBV7-2|TRBJ2-1|-
TGTGCCAGCCTCCAGGGGGGGGGCAATGAGCAGTTCTTC
CASLQGGGNEQFF
>-|TRBV7-2|TRBJ2-6|few
TGTGCCAGCAGCTCGAGGGTCTCTGGGGCCAACGTCCTGACTTTC
CASSSRVSGANVLTF
>-|TRBV4-2|TRBJ2-5|few
TGTGCCAGCAGCCAAGCCCGGGACGCAGGAGGGACCCAGTACTTC
CASSQARDAGGTQYF
>-|TRBV27|TRBJ2-3|few
TGTGCCAGCAGTCAGCTCAGGGGAGCCACAGATACGCAGTATTTT
CASSQLRGATDTQYF
>TRBD2|TRBV20-1|TRBJ2-1|-
TGCAGTGGGTCGCGGGGGGGTGCGAATGAGCAGTTCTTC
CSGSRGGANEQFF
>-|TRBV19|TRBJ1-6|few
TGTGCCAGTAGGTCCTCAGGGAGGAGGGCACCCCTCCACTTT
CASRSSGRRAPLHF
>-|TRBV12-3/TRBV12-4|TRBJ1-1|-
TGTGCCAGCACTCCTTCGGGGGTGAACACTGAAGCTTTCTTT
CASTPSGVNTEAFF
>TRBD1|TRBV6-5|TRBJ2-7|few
TGTGCCAGCAGTCTCGGGACAGGGGTTTCCTACGAGCAGTACTTC
CASSLGTGVSYEQYF
>-|TRBV5-5|TRBJ1-4|few
TGTGCCAGCAGCAATCAGGGTTCCCCTTCAGGGTTTCGGGAAAAACTGTTTTTT
CASSNQGSPSGFREKLFF
>-|TRBV19|TRBJ1-1|few
TGTGCCAGTAGTATACGGACGGGAATGAACACTGAAGCTTTCTTT
CASSIRTGMNTEAFF
>-|TRBV30|TRBJ1-5|-
TGTGCCTGGAGTGTGGCGGACAATCAGCCCCAGCATTTT
CAWSVADNQPQHF
>-|TRBV4-1|TRBJ2-3|-
TGCGCCAGCAGCCAGGAGGGGACACCTAGCACAGATACGCAGTATTTT
CASSQEGTPSTDTQYF
>TRBD1|TRBV15|TRBJ1-2|few
TGTGCCACCGGTAGGGACAGGGACTTTTATGGCTACACCTTC
CATGRDRDFYGYTF
>-|TRBV6-6|TRBJ1-2|-
TGTGCCAGCATGACGGGACGGAACTATGGCTACACCTTC
CASMTGRNYGYTF
>-|TRBV5-1|TRBJ2-7|-
TGCGCCAGCAAAGCTCGCGGGCCCGGGGGCGAGCAGTACTTC
CASKARGPGGEQYF
>-|TRBV4-2|TRBJ2-1|-
TGTGCCAGCAGCCAAGAAGCCCATGAGCAGTTCTTC
CASSQEAHEQFF
>-|TRBV2|TRBJ2-1|-
TGTGCCAGCAGCCCCGGGTCCCAAGGGAATGAGCAGTTCTTC
CASSPGSQGNEQFF
>-|TRBV11-3|TRBJ2-5|-
TGTGCCAGCAGCTTAGATAATGGCAGCCGAAAGACCCAGTACTTC
CASSLDNGSRKTQYF
>TRBD1|TRBV24-1|TRBJ2-1|few
TGTGCCACCGCCGACAGGGGCGGTAATGAGCAGTTCTTC
CATADRGGNEQFF